The rows below give T cell receptor beta chains drawn from one sample of a study of blood T cell repertoires in COVID-19. Here immunoSEQ multiplex PCR was the method, and the copy in TCRdb shows in-frame clones only, minus some. The sample includes fewer than 400,000 clones, 80% to 90% of them seen just once. The material sequenced was PBMCs or T cells enriched from blood (not recorded which). All receptors derive from a woman between 18 and 30 years old who had recovered from COVID-19. CDR3s include the opening cysteine and the closing phenylalanine or tryptophan. Fields, in order: D gene, J gene, clone size, V gene, CDR3 DNA, CDR3 protein. The D gene is left open where the match is weak. For some rows the clone size is stated as once, few or many, or as a class when expanded; others skip it.

>-|TRBJ1-2|-|TRBV4-3
TGCGCCAGCAGCCAAGTCGGGGTTAACTATGGCTACACCTTC
CASSQVGVNYGYTF
>TRBD1|TRBJ1-1|-|TRBV27
TGTGCCAGCAGGGGACAGGGCCTGAACACTGAAGCTTTCTTT
CASRGQGLNTEAFF
>-|TRBJ1-2|-|TRBV28
TGTGCCAGTGAGGGGGAGGGGACGCGCGGCTACACCTTC
CASEGEGTRGYTF
>-|TRBJ1-2|-|TRBV28
TGTGCCAGCAGTTTTCTTGGGGGACACATCCCCCGTCTCTATGGCTACACCTTC
CASSFLGGHIPRLYGYTF
>-|TRBJ1-5|-|TRBV4-1
TGCGCCAGCAGCCAAGATCAACGGTATGGTCTCGCTCAGCCCCAGCATTTT
CASSQDQRYGLAQPQHF
>TRBD1|TRBJ2-1|once|TRBV6-2/TRBV6-3
TGTGCCAGCAGTTTGGGACAGTCAAGGCTCAATGAGCAGTTCTTC
CASSLGQSRLNEQFF
>TRBD1|TRBJ2-7|-|TRBV5-1
TGCGCCAGCAGCTTGCCCGGGGACAGGGGGGCCTCCTACGAGCAGTACTTC
CASSLPGDRGASYEQYF
>TRBD1|TRBJ2-7|-|TRBV6-5
TGTGCCAGCACGTTGTCAGGGGGATCCTACGAGCAGTACTTC
CASTLSGGSYEQYF
>-|TRBJ2-1|once|TRBV29-1
TGCAGCGTTAGACTAGAGCTCTACAATGAGCAGTTCTTC
CSVRLELYNEQFF
>TRBD2|TRBJ2-3|once|TRBV19
TGTGCCAGTAGTACCCGCCCGCCGGGGGGGCGAAATACGCAGTATTTT
CASSTRPPGGRNTQYF
>TRBD2|TRBJ2-5|-|TRBV28
TGTGCCAGCAGAGGTATGCTAGCGGGAGAAGAGACCCAGTACTTC
CASRGMLAGEETQYF
>-|TRBJ1-2|once|TRBV6-5
TGTGCCAGCAGTCAGGGGAACCTCTATGGCTACACCTTC
CASSQGNLYGYTF
>-|TRBJ1-2|-|TRBV30
TGTGCCTGGGATCGAGAGAACTATGGCTACACCTTC
CAWDRENYGYTF
>-|TRBJ2-1|-|TRBV27
TGTGCCAGCAGTTTATCGACGACTATCTCCTACAATGAGCAGTTCTTC
CASSLSTTISYNEQFF
>-|TRBJ2-3|-|TRBV5-6
TGTGCCAGCAGCTCGGGGGGCACAGATACGCAGTATTTT
CASSSGGTDTQYF
>TRBD1|TRBJ2-7|-|TRBV28
TGTGCCAGCAGTACGCGGGACAGGGGAAAGTCCTACGAGCAGTACTTC
CASSTRDRGKSYEQYF
>-|TRBJ2-1|few|TRBV29-1
TGCAGCGGGGTAAGCAGGCCCAATGAGCAGTTCTTC
CSGVSRPNEQFF
>-|TRBJ2-7|-|TRBV6-2/TRBV6-3
TGTGCCAGCAGTTACGGTCTTCGGGGTAACGAGCAGTACTTC
CASSYGLRGNEQYF
>TRBD1|TRBJ2-1|-|TRBV29-1
TGCAGCGTACGGAGCGGGACAGGGATTGTCAATGAGCAGTTCTTC
CSVRSGTGIVNEQFF
>TRBD1|TRBJ1-2|-|TRBV3-1/TRBV3-2
TGTGCCAGCAGCCAAGCCGGGACAGGGGGCAACTATGGCTACACCTTC
CASSQAGTGGNYGYTF
>-|TRBJ1-2|-|TRBV5-4
TGTGCCAGCAGCTTGGATGTGTTCGACGGGAATAACTATGGCTACACCTTC
CASSLDVFDGNNYGYTF
>TRBD2|TRBJ2-7|-|TRBV2
TGTGCCAGCAGTGAAGGACTAGCGGGGGGTTACGAGCAGTACTTC
CASSEGLAGGYEQYF
>TRBD1|TRBJ1-2|-|TRBV2
TGTGCCAGCCACTCGATCGGGACAGCTAACTATGGCTACACCTTC
CASHSIGTANYGYTF
>-|TRBJ2-7|-|TRBV27
TGTGCCAGCAGTAGAACACAGGTTTCCACCTACGAGCAGTACTTC
CASSRTQVSTYEQYF
>-|TRBJ1-2|-|TRBV27
TGTGCCAGCAGTTTCTTTAGCGGGAAAACGACTGGCTACACCTTC
CASSFFSGKTTGYTF
>TRBD1|TRBJ2-7|-|TRBV6-5
TGTGCCAGCAGCGATGGAGGGGACAGGGCTTACGAGCAGTACTTC
CASSDGGDRAYEQYF
>TRBD1|TRBJ2-7|-|TRBV10-3
TGTGCCATCAGTGAGTCGAGGGGACAGGGCTCCTACGAGCAGTACTTC
CAISESRGQGSYEQYF
>TRBD2|TRBJ2-1|-|TRBV11-3
TGTGCCAGCAGCTCCACGGGAGGGCGGTTTTCCTACAATGAGCAGTTCTTC
CASSSTGGRFSYNEQFF
>-|TRBJ1-2|-|TRBV28
TGTGCCAGCAGTTCCCGATCCCTTACAGTGGGCTATGGCTACACCTTC
CASSSRSLTVGYGYTF
>-|TRBJ1-1|-|TRBV7-9
TGTGCCAGCAGCTTAGGCGCCTGGTCCGGGGGTTCCACTGAAGCTTTCTTT
CASSLGAWSGGSTEAFF
>-|TRBJ1-1|-|TRBV3-1/TRBV3-2
TGTGCCAGCAGCCAAGTAATCGGGAACACTGAAGCTTTCTTT
CASSQVIGNTEAFF
>-|TRBJ1-5|many|TRBV4-3
TGCGCCAGCAGCCAAAGACAGGATCAGCCCCAGCATTTT
CASSQRQDQPQHF
>TRBD1|TRBJ2-7|-|TRBV9
TGTGCCAGCAGCTTAGGACAGGGTTTTTACGAGCAGTACTTC
CASSLGQGFYEQYF
>-|TRBJ1-3|-|TRBV9
TGTGCCAGCAGCGCAGGGGACTCTGGAAACACCATATATTTT
CASSAGDSGNTIYF
>TRBD1|TRBJ2-7|-|TRBV7-2
TGTGCCAGCAGCCCCCGACAGGGCCCATACGAGCAGTACTTC
CASSPRQGPYEQYF
>-|TRBJ2-1|-|TRBV6-2/TRBV6-3
TGTGCCAGCAGTCAATACAATGAGCAGTTCTTC
CASSQYNEQFF
>-|TRBJ1-4|-|TRBV6-2/TRBV6-3
TGTGCCAGCAGTACTCCCGGATCGGAGATGGAAAAACTGTTTTTT
CASSTPGSEMEKLFF
>-|TRBJ2-1|-|TRBV9
TGTGCCAGCAGCTCCCCTTCTAACTCCTACAATGAGCAGTTCTTC
CASSSPSNSYNEQFF
>TRBD1|TRBJ2-5|once|TRBV7-6
TGTGCCAGCAGCTTAGTAAAGGGACAGGGGGAAGAGACCCAGTACTTC
CASSLVKGQGEETQYF
>-|TRBJ1-1|-|TRBV28
TGTGCCAGCAGTTTTAAAGGGGGTTACATGAACACTGAAGCTTTCTTT
CASSFKGGYMNTEAFF